One sample yielded the 28 T cell receptor beta chains listed below, sequenced in a study of CD8 T cells in Susac syndrome. RNA totalling about 0.45 to 1 ug underwent reverse transcription with random hexamers. TCRdb ran MiXCR on the immunoSEQ multiplex PCR reads and lists one entry per CDR3 protein. The table records around 190,000 distinct CDR3 sequences, about 95% of them present only once. Sequencing was done on a sample of CD4+ T cells from PBMCs. The receptors derive from a human donor in good health.

The chain joins TRBV9 to TRBJ2-7; TRBD1 agrees at 8 bases. CDR3 length: 15 amino acids. With V trimmed by 3 bases and J by 1 base, 6 bases remained unmatched. CDR1 and CDR2 (germline): SGDLS, YYNGEE. The CDR3 bases are TGTGCCAGCAGCGAGACAGGGGCCGTTTCCTACGAGCAGTACTTC. Translation: CASSETGAVSYEQYF.

This chain joins TRBV6-1 and TRBJ2-7, with D hard to call. V was pared by 10 bases and J by 2 bases, with 15 bases between. The CDR3 sequence is 13 residues long. Germline V lookup: CDR1 MNHNS, CDR2 SASEGT. Written as DNA, the CDR3 is TGTGCCATCACTCCCGGTCTTACCTACGAGCAGTACTTC. Translating it yields CAITPGLTYEQYF.

The V and J genes are TRBV29-1 and TRBJ1-1; D possibly corresponds to TRBD1 (5 bases). The germline V and J ends were trimmed by 4 bases and 1 base, with 10 bases remaining between them. This CDR3 has 13 amino acids. CDR1 and CDR2 from the germline V gene are SQVTM and ANQGSEA. The CDR3 nucleotides read TGCAGCGTTGGTTCAGGGCAGAACACTGAAGCTTTCTTT. Translation: CSVGSGQNTEAFF.

This sequence joins TRBV30 and TRBJ2-7; 8 positions agree with TRBD2. The V gene end was trimmed by 0 bases and the J gene end by 7 bases; junction bases not matched to a gene: 8. This CDR3 contains 14 residues. Germline V gene lookup returns CDR1 GTSNPN and CDR2 SVGIG (reference sequence). The CDR3 loop reads CAWSVISGMGEQYF. As DNA, the CDR3 is TGTGCCTGGAGTGTGATTAGCGGGATGGGGGAGCAGTACTTC.

This clonotype has a handful of counts. The germline gene is not matched at one end of the junction; a read error may be the cause. The chain links TRBV29-1 to TRBJ2-1, with D possibly matching TRBD2 (5 bases). Germline CDR1 is SQVTM and CDR2 is ANQGSEA. The CDR3 runs to 13 residues. DNA of the CDR3: TGTAGCGCTCCCGGGCGGCATGGGAATGAGCAGTTCTTC. It is translated as CSAPGRHGNEQFF.

The V gene is TRBV29-1, the J gene TRBJ1-1; TRBD1 aligns across 7 bases. The CDR3 consists of 13 residues. The junction had 6 bases not matched to a gene; V was cut back by 7 bases and J by 1 base. In germline, CDR1 is SQVTM, CDR2 ANQGSEA. The CDR3 sequence is CSGQGFSNTEAFF. The CDR3 DNA follows: TGCAGCGGACAGGGATTCTCGAACACTGAAGCTTTCTTT. The variable domain in full, with the rest retrieved from reference TRBV29-1 and TRBJ1-1, is SAVISQKPSRDICQRGTSLTIQCQVDSQVTMMFWYRQQPGQSLTLIATANQGSEATYESGFVIDKFPISRPNLTFSTLTVSNMSPEDSSIYLCSGQGFSNTEAFFGQGTRLTVV.

This chain joins TRBV25-1 and TRBJ2-5, with 9 positions matching TRBD1. The CDR3 is 15 amino acids. Trimming cost V 5 bases and J 5 bases; bases outside gene matches: 9. Germline lookup yields CDR1 MGHDK and CDR2 SYGVNS. In nucleotides, the CDR3 is TGTGCCAGCAGTCGCCGAGGGACAGGGCGTGAGACCCAGTACTTC. Residues: CASSRRGTGRETQYF.

The chain recombines TRBV21-1 with TRBJ2-3; TRBD2 reflects the table's D call only, with no check against the DNA. TRBV21-1 is a listed pseudogene. The length of the CDR3 is 14 residues. In DNA, the CDR3 is TGTGCCAGCAGTAAAGGGACTCCCACAGATACGCAGTATTTT. As protein: CASSKGTPTDTQYF.

The chain links TRBV14 to TRBJ2-3; D is unresolved. The CDR3 sequence is 14 residues long. V lost 0 bases and J 6 bases, leaving 10 bases between the germline ends. Looked up from germline, CDR1 is SGHDN and CDR2 is FVKESK. The CDR3 reads CASSQDIPPDTQYF. CDR3 coding DNA: TGTGCCAGCAGCCAAGACATCCCCCCGGATACGCAGTATTTT.

A single count supports this clonotype. This chain joins TRBV5-4 and TRBJ2-1; D is unclear. CDR1 SGHNT and CDR2 YYREEE come from the germline V gene (reference sequence). V dropped 1 base and J dropped 12 bases, with 8 bases sitting between them. CDR3 length: 11 amino acids. CDR3 sequence: CASSLSRRQFF. The DNA of the CDR3 is TGTGCCAGCAGCTTGTCGCGGCGGCAGTTCTTC.

The chain carries TRBV12-3 or TRBV12-4 and TRBJ2-1; TRBD2 matches at 11 bases. V was pared by 3 bases and J by 7 bases, with 5 bases of the junction left unmatched. This CDR3 region has 15 residues. CDR3 amino acids: CASSLLAGGGNEQFF. CDR3 nucleotide sequence: TGTGCCAGCAGTTTGTTAGCGGGAGGGGGGAATGAGCAGTTCTTC.

V usage is TRBV7-2 and J usage is TRBJ2-5; D is possibly TRBD2 (7 bases). The V and J ends lost 5 bases and 2 bases respectively, with 18 bases between them. This CDR3 is built from 16 residues. The germline V gene encodes CDR1 SGHTA and CDR2 FQGNSA. This CDR3 reads CASSQGGGPRQETQYF. Written as DNA, the CDR3 is TGTGCCAGCAGCCAAGGGGGGGGGCCGCGTCAAGAGACCCAGTACTTC.

This clonotype showed up just once. The chain employs TRBV29-1 and TRBJ2-2, with TRBD1 matching 7 bases. There are 15 residues in the CDR3. CDR1 and CDR2 from the germline V gene are SQVTM and ANQGSEA. Unmatched junction bases numbered 11, after V lost 5 bases and J lost 5 bases. CDR3 sequence reads: CSVHPGGRGTGELFF. As DNA, the CDR3 is TGCAGCGTTCACCCTGGGGGCAGGGGGACCGGGGAGCTGTTTTTT.

V usage is TRBV7-9 and J usage is TRBJ2-3; 7 bases are shared with TRBD2. Trimming cost V 1 base and J 6 bases; bases outside gene matches: 19. Germline values: CDR1 SEHNR, CDR2 FQNEAQ (reference sequence). This CDR3 is 19 amino acids long. The CDR3 sequence: CASSLGPLISGIRRDTQYF. The CDR3 DNA follows: TGTGCCAGCAGCTTAGGGCCCTTGATCAGCGGGATTCGGAGGGATACGCAGTATTTT.

The rearrangement joins TRBV29-1 to TRBJ2-1; D possibly corresponds to TRBD2 (5 bases). V dropped 5 bases and J dropped 7 bases, with 12 bases sitting between them. The V gene's germline CDR1 is SQVTM and CDR2 ANQGSEA. This CDR3 region has 12 residues. The CDR3 sequence: CSVRIPGNEQFF. The CDR3 DNA is TGCAGCGTTCGGATCCCGGGGAATGAGCAGTTCTTC.

The CDR3 sequence is CAWTGTVNTGELFF. CDR3 sequence (DNA): TGTGCCTGGACCGGGACTGTCAACACCGGGGAGCTGTTTTTT. The chain joins TRBV30 to TRBJ2-2; a possible D gene is TRBD2 (6 bases). The CDR3 has 14 amino acids. Germline V gene data show CDR1 as GTSNPN and CDR2 as SVGIG (reference sequence). Trimming pared 4 bases from V and 2 bases from J, leaving 11 bases between.

The J gene is TRBJ2-1, the V gene TRBV30; D call uncertain. From germline, CDR1 is GTSNPN and CDR2 SVGIG (reference sequence). Trimming removed 0 bases at V and 7 bases at J, with 13 bases between. The CDR3 consists of 14 residues. CDR3: CAWSVGVLGNEQFF. In DNA, the CDR3 is TGTGCCTGGAGTGTGGGCGTCTTGGGGAATGAGCAGTTCTTC.

V and J are TRBV7-9 and TRBJ1-2; the D is unclear. The CDR3 runs 14 residues. In germline, CDR1 is SEHNR, CDR2 FQNEAQ (reference sequence). V lost 1 base and J lost 6, with 12 bases in between. This chain's CDR3 is CASSLGGRIDGYTF. The CDR3 coding sequence is TGTGCCAGCAGCTTAGGTGGGCGGATCGATGGCTACACCTTC.

This clonotype has just one count. The rearrangement links TRBV7-6 to TRBJ2-3, with 11 bases aligning to TRBD2. The trim removed 3 bases at V and 2 bases at J, leaving 7 bases unmatched. Germline V gene sequence: CDR1 SGHVS, CDR2 FNYEAQ. The CDR3 extends over 17 amino acids. CDR3 residues: CASSFEASGRNTDTQYF. CDR3 coding DNA: TGTGCCAGCAGCTTTGAGGCTAGCGGGAGGAACACAGATACGCAGTATTTT.

The chain is built from TRBV7-3 and TRBJ2-3; 12 nucleotides align to TRBD2. The germline CDR1 and CDR2 sequences are SGHTA and FQGTGA. V shed 6 bases and J 5 bases; nucleotides not matched to a gene: 3. CDR3 length: 14 amino acids. This CDR3 reads CASSSLAGGDTQYF. The CDR3, as DNA: TGTGCCAGCAGTTCACTAGCGGGAGGAGATACGCAGTATTTT.

The V call is TRBV3-1, the J call TRBJ2-1; 9 bases agree with TRBD2. The J segment lost 7 bases and the V segment lost 3 bases, leaving 7 bases of the junction unmatched. From germline, CDR1 is LGHDT and CDR2 YNNKEL (reference sequence). This CDR3 contains 15 residues. The CDR3 is CASSQLAGEGNEQFF. In nucleotides, the CDR3 is TGTGCCAGCAGCCAGTTAGCGGGAGAAGGGAATGAGCAGTTCTTC.

The table lists this clonotype with a count of one. This chain uses TRBV3-1 with TRBJ1-5, with no clear D. This CDR3 spans 14 amino acids. V was clipped by 1 base and J by 1 base, with 5 bases between them. CDR1 and CDR2 from the germline V gene are LGHDT and YNNKEL (reference sequence). CDR3: CASSQVGSNQPQHF. The CDR3 bases are TGTGCCAGCAGCCAAGTTGGAAGCAATCAGCCCCAGCATTTT.

This clonotype was seen only a few times. This CDR3 is CASSALTGGGQPQHF. The CDR3 DNA reads TGTGCCAGCAGCGCACTCACTGGGGGCGGTCAGCCCCAGCATTTT. The chain recombines TRBV12-3 or TRBV12-4 with TRBJ1-5, with D perhaps matching TRBD1 (6 bases). The CDR3 sequence is 15 residues long. The germline V and J ends were trimmed by 6 bases and 6 bases, with 18 bases remaining between them.

J is TRBJ2-3 and V is TRBV30, with 12 bases matching TRBD1. The trim removed 3 bases at V and 5 bases at J, leaving 6 bases unmatched. Per germline, CDR1 GTSNPN and CDR2 SVGIG (reference sequence). The CDR3 totals 15 residues. CDR3 nucleotide sequence: TGTGCCTGGAGCCGGGACAGGGGGCTCGGAGATACGCAGTATTTT. Translated, it gives CAWSRDRGLGDTQYF.

The chain joins TRBV24-1 to TRBJ2-6; D is perhaps TRBD1 or TRBD2 (5 bases each). This CDR3 is built from 19 residues. V was clipped by 1 base and J by 5 bases, with 20 bases between them. Germline-derived CDR1 and CDR2 are KGHDR and SFDVKD. The CDR3 loop reads CATSDFQVTGAGWANVLTF. Here the CDR3 DNA reads TGTGCCACCAGTGATTTTCAAGTGACTGGGGCGGGCTGGGCCAACGTCCTGACTTTC.

The V call is TRBV20-1, the J call TRBJ2-5; D call uncertain. Trimming took off 5 bases at V and 2 bases at J, with 12 bases between the two ends. This CDR3 region has 13 residues. Germline CDR1 and CDR2: DFQATT and SNEGSKA (reference sequence). The chain's CDR3 is CSAHPDPQETQYF. The CDR3 DNA sequence: TGCAGTGCTCACCCAGACCCACAAGAGACCCAGTACTTC.

V and J are TRBV7-9 and TRBJ2-7, with D hard to call. V was cut by 11 bases and J by 5 bases, with 22 bases left in between. This CDR3 has 14 amino acids. Germline V gene sequence: CDR1 SEHNR, CDR2 FQNEAQ (reference sequence). CDR3 DNA sequence: TGTGCCGTCTCAGACCGGATCCAACCCAACGAGCAGTACTTC. Translation gives CAVSDRIQPNEQYF.

CDR3 DNA: TGTGCCAGCTCGACCGGGACAGAGATCTATGGCTACACCTTC. Its protein product is CASSTGTEIYGYTF. This sequence joins TRBV18 and TRBJ1-2; 7 positions agree with TRBD1. The V segment lost 6 bases and the J segment 4 bases; nucleotides outside the gene matches: 8. The CDR3 covers 14 residues. Germline-derived CDR1 and CDR2 are KGHSH and LQKENI.